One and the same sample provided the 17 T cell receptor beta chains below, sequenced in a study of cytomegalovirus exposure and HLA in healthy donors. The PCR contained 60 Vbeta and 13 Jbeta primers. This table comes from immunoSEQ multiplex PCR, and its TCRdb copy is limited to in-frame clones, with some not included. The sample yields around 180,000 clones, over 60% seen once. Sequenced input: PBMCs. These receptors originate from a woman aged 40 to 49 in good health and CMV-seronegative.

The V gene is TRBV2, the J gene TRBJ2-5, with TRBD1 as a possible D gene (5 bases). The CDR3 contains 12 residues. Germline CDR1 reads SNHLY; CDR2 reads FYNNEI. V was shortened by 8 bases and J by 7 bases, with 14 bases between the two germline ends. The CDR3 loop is CASSVRAGTQYF. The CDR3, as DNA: TGTGCCAGCTCCGTCAGGGCTGGGACCCAGTACTTC.

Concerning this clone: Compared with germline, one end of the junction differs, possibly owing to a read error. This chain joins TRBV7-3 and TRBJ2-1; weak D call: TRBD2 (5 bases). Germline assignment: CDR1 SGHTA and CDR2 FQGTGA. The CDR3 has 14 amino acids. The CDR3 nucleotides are TGTTCCAGCAGCCAAGGACTTCCTGGCGATGAGCAGTTCTTC. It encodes CSSSQGLPGDEQFF.

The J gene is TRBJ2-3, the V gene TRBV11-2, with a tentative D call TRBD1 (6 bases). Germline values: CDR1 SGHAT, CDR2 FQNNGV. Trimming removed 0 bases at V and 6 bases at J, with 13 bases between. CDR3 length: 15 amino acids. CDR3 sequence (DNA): TGTGCCAGCAGCTTAGAGTCACAGGGATGGGATACGCAGTATTTT. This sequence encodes CASSLESQGWDTQYF.

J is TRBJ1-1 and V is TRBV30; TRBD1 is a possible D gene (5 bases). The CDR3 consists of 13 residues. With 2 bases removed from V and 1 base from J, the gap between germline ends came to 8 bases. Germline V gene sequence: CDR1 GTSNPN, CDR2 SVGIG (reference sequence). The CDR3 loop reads CAWSRGGNTEAFF. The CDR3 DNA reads TGTGCCTGGAGTAGGGGAGGGAACACTGAAGCTTTCTTT.

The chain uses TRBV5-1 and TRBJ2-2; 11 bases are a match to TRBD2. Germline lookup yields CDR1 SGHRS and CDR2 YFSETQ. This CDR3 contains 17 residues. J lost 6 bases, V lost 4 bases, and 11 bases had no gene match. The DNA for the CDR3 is TGCGCCAGCAGCACAACTAGCGGGAGCGGGGGAGCCGGGGAGCTGTTTTTT. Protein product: CASSTTSGSGGAGELFF.

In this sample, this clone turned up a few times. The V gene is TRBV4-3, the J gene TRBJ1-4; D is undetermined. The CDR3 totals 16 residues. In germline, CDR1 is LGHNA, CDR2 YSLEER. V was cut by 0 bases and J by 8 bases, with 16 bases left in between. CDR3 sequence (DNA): TGCGCCAGCAGCCAAGATCTCGGAGGTGGCTGGGAAAAACTGTTTTTT. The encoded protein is CASSQDLGGGWEKLFF.

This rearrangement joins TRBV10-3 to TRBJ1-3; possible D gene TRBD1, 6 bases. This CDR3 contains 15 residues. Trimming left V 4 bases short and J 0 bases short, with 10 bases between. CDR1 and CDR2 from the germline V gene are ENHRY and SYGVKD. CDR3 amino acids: CAISASGASGNTIYF. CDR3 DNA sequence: TGTGCCATCAGTGCATCAGGGGCCTCTGGAAACACCATATATTTT.

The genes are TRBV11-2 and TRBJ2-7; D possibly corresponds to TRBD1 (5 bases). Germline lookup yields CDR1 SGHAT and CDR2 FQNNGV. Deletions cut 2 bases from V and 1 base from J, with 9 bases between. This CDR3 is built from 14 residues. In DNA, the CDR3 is TGTGCCAGCAGCTTAACGACAGCATCCTACGAGCAGTACGTC. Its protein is CASSLTTASYEQYV.

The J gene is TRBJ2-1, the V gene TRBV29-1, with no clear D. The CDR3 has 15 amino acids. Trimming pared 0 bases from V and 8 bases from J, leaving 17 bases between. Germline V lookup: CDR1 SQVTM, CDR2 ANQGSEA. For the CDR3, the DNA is TGCAGCGTTGAAGACCGTATCCCCGGCGGCGATGAGCAGTTCTTC. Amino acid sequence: CSVEDRIPGGDEQFF.

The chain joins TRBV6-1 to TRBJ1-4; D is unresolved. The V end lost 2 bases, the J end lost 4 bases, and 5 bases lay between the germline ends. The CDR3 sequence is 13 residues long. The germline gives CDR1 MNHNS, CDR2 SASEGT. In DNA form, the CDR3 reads TGTGCCAGCAGTGAAATCCGTAATGAAAAACTGTTTTTT. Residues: CASSEIRNEKLFF.

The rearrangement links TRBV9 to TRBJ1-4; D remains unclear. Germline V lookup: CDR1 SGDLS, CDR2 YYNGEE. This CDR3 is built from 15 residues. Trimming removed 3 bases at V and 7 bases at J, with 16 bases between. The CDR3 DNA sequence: TGTGCCAGCAGCGCAGATAGGCGGAGAGGTGAAAAACTGTTTTTT. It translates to CASSADRRRGEKLFF.

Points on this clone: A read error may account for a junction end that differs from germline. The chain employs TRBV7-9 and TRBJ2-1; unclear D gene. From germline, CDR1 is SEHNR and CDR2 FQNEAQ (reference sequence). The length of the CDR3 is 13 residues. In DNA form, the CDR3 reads TGTTCCAGCAGGATAGTGGTAGTCACTGAGCAGTTCTTC. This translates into CSSRIVVVTEQFF.

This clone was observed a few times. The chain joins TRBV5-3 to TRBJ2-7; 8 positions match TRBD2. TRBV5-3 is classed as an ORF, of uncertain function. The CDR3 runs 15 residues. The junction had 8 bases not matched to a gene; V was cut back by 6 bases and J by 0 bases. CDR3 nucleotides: TGTGCCAGAAACGGTGTGCGGGAGGACTCCTACGAGCAGTACGTC. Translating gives CARNGVREDSYEQYV.

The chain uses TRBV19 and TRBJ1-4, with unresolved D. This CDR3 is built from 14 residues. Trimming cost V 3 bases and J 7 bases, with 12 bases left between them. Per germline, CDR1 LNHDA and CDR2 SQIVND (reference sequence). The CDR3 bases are TGTGCCAGTAGTATGGGCGCCGTTGGTGAAAAACTGTTTTTT. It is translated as CASSMGAVGEKLFF. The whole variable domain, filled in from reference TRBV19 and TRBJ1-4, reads DGGITQSPKYLFRKEGQNVTLSCEQNLNHDAMYWYRQDPGQGLRLIYYSQIVNDFQKGDIAEGYSVSREKKESFPLTVTSAQKNPTAFYLCASSMGAVGEKLFFGSGTQLSVL.

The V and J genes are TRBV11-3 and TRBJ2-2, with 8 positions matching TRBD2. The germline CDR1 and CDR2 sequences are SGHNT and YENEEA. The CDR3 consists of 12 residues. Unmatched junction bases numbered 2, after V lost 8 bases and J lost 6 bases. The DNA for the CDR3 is TGTGCCAGCCACGGGGGGGCCGGGGAGCTGTTTTTT. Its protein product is CASHGGAGELFF.

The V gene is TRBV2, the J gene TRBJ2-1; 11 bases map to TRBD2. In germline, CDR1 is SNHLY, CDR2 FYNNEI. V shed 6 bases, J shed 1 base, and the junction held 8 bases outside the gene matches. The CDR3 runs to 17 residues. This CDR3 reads CASRKLAGAHSYNEQFF. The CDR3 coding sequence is TGTGCCAGCAGGAAACTAGCGGGGGCCCATTCCTACAATGAGCAGTTCTTC. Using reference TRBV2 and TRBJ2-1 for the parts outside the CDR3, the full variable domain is EPEVTQTPSHQVTQMGQEVILRCVPISNHLYFYWYRQILGQKVEFLVSFYNNEISEKSEIFDDQFSVERPDGSNFTLKIRSTKLEDSAMYFCASRKLAGAHSYNEQFFGPGTRLTVL.

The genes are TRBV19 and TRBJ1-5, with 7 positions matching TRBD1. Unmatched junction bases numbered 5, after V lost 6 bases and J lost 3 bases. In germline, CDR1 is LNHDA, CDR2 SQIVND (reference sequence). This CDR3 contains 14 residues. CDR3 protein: CASRTGDLNQPQHF. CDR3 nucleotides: TGTGCCAGTAGAACAGGGGATCTCAATCAGCCCCAGCATTTT.